The next 3 T cell receptor beta chains were all read from a single sample in a study of shared clonotypes between healthy human individuals (dated by TCRdb to about 2020). The method behind the library was the immunoSEQ multiplex PCR assay. As stored in TCRdb, this immuneACCESS dataset retains in-frame rearrangements with V and J assigned. A fraction of the clones does not appear; measured against another copy, unresolved V genes explain less than half of the discrepancy, and the remainder lacks a known reason. For this sample the table gives around 2,100,000 clones, of which about 95% were detected only once. The ten largest clones take up 1% to 1.5% of the sample. For the CD8 naive samples, CD45RO-negative cells were positively selected for CCR7, yielding a CD45RA+CCR7+ population from which TemRA cells were excluded. Sequencing used naive CD8+ T cells sorted from blood. Sample cell subset or site, as interpreted from the label and publication: CD45RA+CCR7+. These TCRs come from a man aged 18 to 30 in good health.

On this clone: The sample has other DNA sequences that encode this CDR3 too. The chain joins TRBV6-5 to TRBJ1-1; D might be TRBD1 (5 bases). The CDR3 totals 13 residues. CDR1 and CDR2 (germline): MNHEY, SVGAGI. With 0 bases removed from V and 7 bases from J, the gap between germline ends came to 9 bases. CDR3 nucleotide sequence: TGTGCCAGCAGTTACTCCGGGGGGGGTGAAGCTTTCTTT. As protein: CASSYSGGGEAFF.

This chain links TRBV13 with TRBJ2-7; a possible D gene is TRBD1 (8 bases). Germline V CDR1 and CDR2: PRHDT, FYEKMQ (reference sequence). The germline V and J ends were trimmed by 0 bases and 6 bases, with 12 bases remaining between them. The CDR3 is made up of 14 amino acids. The CDR3 DNA follows: TGTGCCAGCAGCTTAGGGACAGGGGAGGGCGAGCAGTACTTC. Encoded protein: CASSLGTGEGEQYF.

V is TRBV13 and J is TRBJ2-7; D ambiguous. The CDR3 spans 11 residues. Trimming removed 1 base at V and 5 bases at J, with 3 bases between. Germline assignment: CDR1 PRHDT and CDR2 FYEKMQ (reference sequence). This chain's CDR3 is CASSLANEQYF. The CDR3 DNA reads as TGTGCCAGCAGCTTAGCTAACGAGCAGTACTTC.